The 7 T cell receptor beta chains listed next were all sequenced from one sample in a study of blood T cell repertoires in COVID-19. Clones were read by immunoSEQ multiplex PCR, and TCRdb kept only the in-frame ones, dropping some. The table records about 28,000 clones, approximately 85% of them present only once. The sequencing input was peripheral blood. Receptors were obtained from a human donor in a cohort sampled during active COVID-19.

V usage is TRBV6-2 or TRBV6-3 and J usage is TRBJ1-1; D gene uncertain. Germline assignment: CDR1 MNHEY and CDR2 SVGEGT. This CDR3 comprises 15 residues. The ends were cut back, 2 bases at V and 0 bases at J, with 10 bases in the middle. CDR3 DNA sequence: TGTGCCAGCAGTTACGGGCGATGGGTGAACACTGAAGCTTTCTTT. Translation: CASSYGRWVNTEAFF.

The sample holds a few counts of this clone. The J gene is TRBJ2-7, the V gene TRBV6-6; 12 nucleotides agree with TRBD2. Trimming at V came to 5 bases and at J to 9 bases, leaving 8 bases not matched to a gene. Germline assignment: CDR1 MNHNY and CDR2 SVGAGI (reference sequence). The CDR3 totals 14 residues. CDR3 in amino acids: CASSNGLAGNVQYF. The CDR3 nucleotides are TGTGCCAGCAGTAACGGACTAGCGGGGAATGTGCAGTACTTC.

The chain has TRBV2 and TRBJ1-5, with 7 bases fitting TRBD1. Germline V gives CDR1 SNHLY, CDR2 FYNNEI. The ends lost 8 bases at V and 7 bases at J; junction bases unmatched: 11. There are 14 residues in the CDR3. As DNA, the CDR3 is TGTGCCAGCTCCACCCTAACAGGGGAGCAGCCCCAGCATTTT. It yields the protein CASSTLTGEQPQHF.

This clone showed up just once. The chain has TRBV3-1 (or the pseudogene TRBV3-2) and TRBJ2-2; D is undetermined. The CDR3 runs 15 residues. Germline V CDR1 and CDR2: LGHDT, YNNKEL (reference sequence). The V and J ends lost 6 bases and 1 base respectively, with 12 bases between them. CDR3 coding DNA: TGTGCCAGCAGTCCAAGCGCGGTGAACACCGGGGAGCTGTTTTTT. Encoded protein: CASSPSAVNTGELFF.

The chain joins TRBV4-3 to TRBJ2-2; no clear D gene. The CDR3 runs to 16 residues. Deletions cut 4 bases from V and 0 bases from J, with 12 bases between. The V gene's germline CDR1 is LGHNA and CDR2 YSLEER. CDR3 protein: CASSPLRGANTGELFF. The CDR3, as DNA: TGCGCCAGCAGCCCGCTTCGAGGCGCGAACACCGGGGAGCTGTTTTTT.

CDR3 in amino acids: CASSLTGVGNSPLHF. In DNA form, the CDR3 reads TGTGCCAGCAGTCTGACAGGGGTCGGTAATTCACCCCTCCACTTT. The rearrangement uses TRBV28 and TRBJ1-6; 8 bases align to TRBD1. Germline loops: CDR1 MDHEN, CDR2 SYDVKM. The V and J ends lost 5 bases and 6 bases, in that order; junction bases with no gene match: 6. This CDR3 comprises 15 residues.

The V call is TRBV27, the J call TRBJ1-5, with D perhaps matching TRBD1 (6 bases). V was shortened by 5 bases and J by 6 bases, with 14 bases between the two germline ends. The CDR3 has 14 amino acids. Germline V CDR1 and CDR2: MNHEY, SMNVEV (reference sequence). The CDR3 DNA sequence: TGTGCCAGCAGTACTACAGGGATGGCTCAGCCCCAGCATTTT. Translated, it gives CASSTTGMAQPQHF.